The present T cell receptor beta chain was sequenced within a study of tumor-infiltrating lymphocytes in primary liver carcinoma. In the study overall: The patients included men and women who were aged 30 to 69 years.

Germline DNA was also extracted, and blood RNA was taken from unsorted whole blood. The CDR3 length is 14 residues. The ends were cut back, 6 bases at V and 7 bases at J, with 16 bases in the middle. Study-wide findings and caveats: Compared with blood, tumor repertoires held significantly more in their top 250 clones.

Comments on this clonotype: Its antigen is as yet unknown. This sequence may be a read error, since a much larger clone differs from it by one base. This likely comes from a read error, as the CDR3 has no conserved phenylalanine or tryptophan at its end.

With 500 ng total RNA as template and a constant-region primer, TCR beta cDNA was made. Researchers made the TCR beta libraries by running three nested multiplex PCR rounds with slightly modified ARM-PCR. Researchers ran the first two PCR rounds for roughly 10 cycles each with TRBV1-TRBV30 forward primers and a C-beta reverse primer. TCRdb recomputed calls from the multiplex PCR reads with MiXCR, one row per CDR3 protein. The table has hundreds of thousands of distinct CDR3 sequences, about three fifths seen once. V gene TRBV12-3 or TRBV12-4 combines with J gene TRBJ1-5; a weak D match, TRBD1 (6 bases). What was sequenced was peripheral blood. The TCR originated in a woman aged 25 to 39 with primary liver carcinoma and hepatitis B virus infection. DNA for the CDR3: TGTGCCAGCAGCCTAGGGGGTTCAGGACAGCCCCAGCATCTT. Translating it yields CASSLGGSGQPQHL.